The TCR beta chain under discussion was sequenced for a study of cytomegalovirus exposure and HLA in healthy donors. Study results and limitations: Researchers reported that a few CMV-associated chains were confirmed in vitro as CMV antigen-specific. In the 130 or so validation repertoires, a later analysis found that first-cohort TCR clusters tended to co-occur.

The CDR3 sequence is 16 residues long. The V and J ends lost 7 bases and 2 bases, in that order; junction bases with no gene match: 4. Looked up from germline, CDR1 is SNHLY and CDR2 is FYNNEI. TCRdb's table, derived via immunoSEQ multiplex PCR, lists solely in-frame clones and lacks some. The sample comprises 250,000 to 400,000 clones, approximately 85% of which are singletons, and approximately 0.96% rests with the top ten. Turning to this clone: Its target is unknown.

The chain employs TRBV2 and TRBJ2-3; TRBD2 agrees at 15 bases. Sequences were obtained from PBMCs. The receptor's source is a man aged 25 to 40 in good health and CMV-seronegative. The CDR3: CASTRTSGGATDTQYF. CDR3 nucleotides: TGTGCCAGCACCCGGACTAGCGGGGGGGCCACAGATACGCAGTATTTT.